This TCR beta chain was recovered during a study of PD-1 blockade in classical Hodgkin lymphoma. Trimming left V 0 bases short and J 7 bases short, with 15 bases between. The CDR3 extends over 14 amino acids. CDR1 is GTSNPN and CDR2 is SVGIG in the germline V gene (reference sequence). Study-level points and caveats: CD4+ TCR diversity, unlike CD8+, climbed significantly by C4D1.

In regard to this clone: The antigen remains unidentified.

Data came from immunoSEQ multiplex PCR; TCRdb stores just in-frame clones and leaves some out. The data show 55,000 to 75,000 clones, 65% to 75% seen once. Each patient experienced a relapse that followed autologous stem cell transplantation, and brentuximab vedotin exposure varied. The sequenced sample was peripheral blood mononuclear cells (PBMCs), obtained before the second cycle of nivolumab. V and J are TRBV30 and TRBJ1-2; tentative D call: TRBD1 (6 bases). The clonotype was recovered from a human donor with classical Hodgkin lymphoma. CDR3 coding DNA: TGTGCCTGGAGTGTCTCGGAAGGGGGGGGTGGCTACACCTTC. This codes for CAWSVSEGGGGYTF.